This T cell receptor (beta chain) was retrieved from a study of blood T cells in healthy people across ages. Study outcomes and limitations: It was held that diversity estimates obtained from one million T cells represented underestimates. PBMCs went unsorted, and a conclusive naive versus antigen-experienced comparison was therefore prevented.

The people who gave samples were healthy Caucasians from Russia, aged about 6 to 100. Germline-derived CDR1 and CDR2 are KGHDR and SFDVKD. CDR3 length: 13 amino acids. The ends were cut back, 12 bases at V and 2 bases at J, with 14 bases in the middle. Using a J-beta primer mix together with a sample-barcoded 5' primer, a second PCR was run for about 6 to 11 cycles. Each cDNA molecule carried a tag from a template-switch adaptor that contained 12 random nucleotides. Each CDR3 protein gets one entry after TCRdb re-called the 5' RACE reads with MiXCR. Of about 1.4 million distinct CDR3 sequences in the sample, approximately 59% were seen once. This clonotype has more than one count but fewer than ten. The antigen is undetermined.

The V call is TRBV24-1, the J call TRBJ2-3; D gene unclear. The origin of this receptor is a man aged 18 to 30 in good health. Specimen: blood. CDR3 residues: CAPRLFPTDTQYF. Here the CDR3 DNA reads TGTGCCCCCCGACTGTTCCCCACAGATACGCAGTATTTT.